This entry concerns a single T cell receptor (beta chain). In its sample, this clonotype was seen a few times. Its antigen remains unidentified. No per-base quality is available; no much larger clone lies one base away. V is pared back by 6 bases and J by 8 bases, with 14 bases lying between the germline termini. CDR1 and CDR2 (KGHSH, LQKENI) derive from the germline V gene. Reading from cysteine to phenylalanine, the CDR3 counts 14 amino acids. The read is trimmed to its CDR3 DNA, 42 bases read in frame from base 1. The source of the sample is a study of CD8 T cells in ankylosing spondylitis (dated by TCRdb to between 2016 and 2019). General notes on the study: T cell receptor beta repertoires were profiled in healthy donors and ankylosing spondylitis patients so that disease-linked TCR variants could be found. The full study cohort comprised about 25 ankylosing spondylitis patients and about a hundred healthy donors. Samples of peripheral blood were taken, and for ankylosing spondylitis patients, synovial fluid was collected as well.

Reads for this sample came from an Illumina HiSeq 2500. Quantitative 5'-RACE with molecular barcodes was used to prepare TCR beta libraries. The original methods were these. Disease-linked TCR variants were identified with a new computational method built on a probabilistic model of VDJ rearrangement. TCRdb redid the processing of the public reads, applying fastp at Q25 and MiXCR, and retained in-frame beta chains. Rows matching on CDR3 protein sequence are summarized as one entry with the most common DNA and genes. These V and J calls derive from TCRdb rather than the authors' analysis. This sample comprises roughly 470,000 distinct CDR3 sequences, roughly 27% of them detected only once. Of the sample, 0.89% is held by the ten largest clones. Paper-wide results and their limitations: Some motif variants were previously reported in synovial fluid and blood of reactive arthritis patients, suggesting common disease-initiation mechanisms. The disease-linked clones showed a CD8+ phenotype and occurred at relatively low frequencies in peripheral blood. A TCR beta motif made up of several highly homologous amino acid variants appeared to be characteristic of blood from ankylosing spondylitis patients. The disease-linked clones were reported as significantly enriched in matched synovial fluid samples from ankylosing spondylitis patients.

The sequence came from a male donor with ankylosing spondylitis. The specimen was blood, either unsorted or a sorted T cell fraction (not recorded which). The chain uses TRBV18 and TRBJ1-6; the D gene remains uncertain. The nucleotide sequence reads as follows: TGTGCCAGCTCCCGGGCCCGAGACGATTCACCCCTCCACTTT. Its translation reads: CASSRARDDSPLHF.